This is a list of T cell receptor beta chains from one sample in a study of T-cell memory formation after mild COVID-19. TCRdb called the 5' RACE reads again in MiXCR, with one record for every CDR3 protein. The sample shows around 500,000 distinct CDR3 sequences, around a sixth of them seen only once. The sequencing sample was made of PBMCs or a T cell subset sorted from them (not recorded which). The source of these receptors is an adult woman who had mild COVID-19 (a few samples of this study predate the infection). Cell type and time point are not known. Each CDR3 is given with its conserved first and last residue. D genes are given only for firm matches. Expanded clones get a size class; other rows say once, few or many, or leave the size out.

J gene,V gene,clone size,D gene,CDR3 protein,CDR3 DNA
TRBJ2-5,TRBV12-3/TRBV12-4,NA,NA,CASSEDSLRETQYF,TGTGCCAGCAGTGAGGACAGCCTACGGGAGACCCAGTACTTC
TRBJ2-3,TRBV6-5,few,TRBD1,CASSPPTGAFGPDTQYF,TGTGCCAGCAGCCCCCCGACAGGGGCTTTCGGCCCAGATACGCAGTATTTT
TRBJ2-3,TRBV7-8,few,TRBD2,CASSPKRDRTDTQYF,TGTGCCAGCAGCCCCAAGCGGGACCGCACAGATACGCAGTATTTT
TRBJ2-5,TRBV29-1,NA,TRBD2,CSVAPSGQETQYF,TGCAGCGTTGCACCTAGCGGCCAAGAGACCCAGTACTTC
TRBJ2-1,TRBV9,few,TRBD2,CASSPRSGGADEQFF,TGTGCCAGCAGCCCCCGGAGCGGGGGGGCAGATGAGCAGTTCTTC
TRBJ2-7,TRBV30,few,NA,CAWSGTSYEQYF,TGTGCCTGGAGTGGTACGTCCTACGAGCAGTACTTC
TRBJ2-5,TRBV5-6,few,TRBD2,CASSVSGAKETQYF,TGTGCCAGCAGCGTTAGCGGGGCAAAAGAGACCCAGTACTTC
TRBJ1-4,TRBV20-1,few,NA,CSASGGNNEKLFF,TGCAGTGCTAGCGGCGGGAATAATGAAAAACTGTTTTTT
TRBJ2-7,TRBV6-1,NA,TRBD1,CASSPGQGYLREQYF,TGTGCCAGCAGTCCGGGACAGGGGTATCTACGGGAGCAGTACTTC
TRBJ2-7,TRBV7-9,NA,NA,CASSTTGSYEQYF,TGTGCCAGCAGCACCACCGGGAGCTACGAGCAGTACTTC
TRBJ2-1,TRBV7-9,NA,NA,CASRFITIRQLNEQFF,TGTGCCAGCAGATTTATCACTATCCGGCAGCTTAATGAGCAGTTCTTC
TRBJ2-3,TRBV7-3,NA,TRBD2,CASSLNPPRLAGTITDTQYF,TGTGCCAGCAGCTTAAACCCCCCGCGGCTAGCGGGGACCATCACAGATACGCAGTATTTT
TRBJ2-3,TRBV9,NA,NA,CASSPLAQSTDTQYF,TGTGCCAGCAGCCCCCTAGCGCAGAGCACAGATACGCAGTATTTT
TRBJ2-6,TRBV27,few,NA,CASSLTRSGANVLTF,TGTGCCAGCAGTTTAACCCGCTCTGGGGCCAACGTCCTGACTTTC
TRBJ2-3,TRBV2,few,TRBD2,CASIFTPYLASGLTDTQYF,TGTGCCAGCATTTTCACCCCTTATTTGGCTAGCGGCCTCACAGATACGCAGTATTTT
TRBJ2-1,TRBV15,few,TRBD2,CATSRATSGLNEQFF,TGTGCCACCAGCAGAGCTACTAGCGGGCTCAATGAGCAGTTCTTC
TRBJ1-1,TRBV10-3,NA,TRBD1,CAISEPGQGATIAEAFF,TGTGCCATCAGTGAGCCGGGACAGGGGGCTACTATCGCTGAAGCTTTCTTT
TRBJ2-2,TRBV7-2,few,NA,CASSLNTLGGRDTGELFF,TGTGCCAGCAGCCTAAACACCCTCGGTGGCAGGGACACCGGGGAGCTGTTTTTT
TRBJ2-1,TRBV3-1,few,TRBD2,CASSQDYQSGRKYVEQFF,TGTGCCAGCAGCCAAGATTACCAGAGCGGGAGGAAATATGTTGAGCAGTTCTTC
TRBJ1-2,TRBV29-1,few,TRBD1,CSLFGTGNNYGYTF,TGCAGCCTATTTGGGACAGGAAATAACTATGGCTACACCTTC
TRBJ2-2,TRBV5-1,NA,TRBD2,CASSEGGGTGELFF,TGCGCCAGCAGTGAAGGCGGGGGCACCGGGGAGCTGTTTTTT
TRBJ2-2,TRBV6-6,few,NA,CASSAPTESGELFF,TGTGCCAGCAGTGCGCCGACAGAGAGCGGGGAGCTGTTTTTT
TRBJ2-7,TRBV29-1,NA,TRBD2,CSVMTSTSGRGEGYEQYF,TGCAGCGTGATGACGTCTACTAGCGGGAGGGGAGAGGGCTACGAGCAGTACTTC